These 18 T cell receptor beta chains originate from one sample sequenced in a study of T-cell reconstitution after alpha-beta-depleted transplantation in children. The TCRbeta library was prepared with unique molecular identifiers. TCRdb fed the PCR reads into MiXCR, producing one record per CDR3 protein. The table shows about 500,000 distinct CDR3 sequences, with roughly an eighth occurring only once. The sequences come from PBMCs, mostly from graft donor cells, collected 180 days after TCRalphabeta/CD19-depleted stem cell transplant. The receptor source for this set is a female patient aged 2-9 years who had a stem cell transplant for aplastic anemia, so the T cells may come from the graft donor.

This clonotype was observed a handful of times. The V call is TRBV28, the J call TRBJ1-5; possible D gene TRBD1, 5 bases. Germline CDR1 and CDR2: MDHEN and SYDVKM. There are 15 residues in the CDR3. The ends were cut back, 6 bases at V and 2 bases at J, with 14 bases in the middle. Written as DNA, the CDR3 is TGTGCCAGCAGCCGCCCGGGGGTGGGCAATCAGCCCCAGCATTTT. Translating it yields CASSRPGVGNQPQHF.

This rearrangement joins TRBV7-2 to TRBJ2-7; D is undetermined. With 3 bases removed from V and 6 bases from J, the gap between germline ends came to 18 bases. Germline CDR1 reads SGHTA; CDR2 reads FQGNSA. The length of the CDR3 is 15 residues. The DNA of the CDR3 is TGTGCCAGCAGCTTGAGGCTAGACCTTGGCCCCGAGCAGTACTTC. Protein: CASSLRLDLGPEQYF.

This clonotype showed up just a few times. The V and J genes are TRBV4-3 and TRBJ1-4; D is unresolved. Germline-derived CDR1 and CDR2 are LGHNA and YSLEER. V was clipped by 0 bases and J by 2 bases, with 16 bases between them. This CDR3 spans 18 amino acids. For the CDR3, the DNA is TGCGCCAGCAGCCAAGATTTAGGAGAGGCAGTGACTAATGAAAAACTGTTTTTT. This translates into CASSQDLGEAVTNEKLFF.

A single count supports this clonotype. The V call is TRBV27, the J call TRBJ2-7, with D possibly being TRBD1 or TRBD2 (5 bases each). Germline CDR1 MNHEY, CDR2 SMNVEV (reference sequence). Trimming pared 5 bases from V and 3 bases from J, leaving 23 bases between. This CDR3 comprises 17 residues. The CDR3 coding sequence is TGTGCCAGCAGTCCAATTTCGGGACGGCAAAAGCACTACGAGCAGTACTTC. Its protein is CASSPISGRQKHYEQYF.

This clonotype was counted only a few times. The genes are TRBV28 and TRBJ1-5, with a possible D match to TRBD1 (5 bases). The germline gives CDR1 MDHEN, CDR2 SYDVKM. Trimming pared 3 bases from V and 0 bases from J, leaving 15 bases between. This CDR3 is built from 17 residues. CDR3 sequence (DNA): TGTGCCAGCAGTTTCGTTGAGGGGTCCTATAGCAATCAGCCCCAGCATTTT. Translated: CASSFVEGSYSNQPQHF. Combining the CDR3 with reference TRBV28 and TRBJ1-5 gives the whole variable domain DVKVTQSSRYLVKRTGEKVFLECVQDMDHENMFWYRQDPGLGLRLIYFSYDVKMKEKGDIPEGYSVSREKKERFSLILESASTNQTSMYLCASSFVEGSYSNQPQHFGDGTRLSIL.

The chain links TRBV28 to TRBJ2-7; 7 bases line up with TRBD1. V gave up 3 bases and J gave up 5 bases; unmatched junction bases: 4. Germline-derived CDR1 and CDR2 are MDHEN and SYDVKM. The CDR3 has 13 amino acids. CDR3 loop: CASSFPTGNEQYF. DNA of the CDR3: TGTGCCAGCAGTTTCCCGACAGGGAACGAGCAGTACTTC.

The chain links TRBV6-5 to TRBJ2-7, with 9 bases lining up with TRBD1. V shed 0 bases and J 3 bases; nucleotides not matched to a gene: 3. The CDR3 runs to 15 residues. Germline lookup yields CDR1 MNHEY and CDR2 SVGAGI. This CDR3 is CASSYSGTGRYEQYF. DNA of the CDR3: TGTGCCAGCAGTTACTCCGGGACAGGGCGCTACGAGCAGTACTTC.

The chain has TRBV12-3 or TRBV12-4 and TRBJ2-5; D may be TRBD2 (5 bases). Trimming removed 6 bases at V and 5 bases at J, with 19 bases between. CDR3 length equals 15 residues. The chain's CDR3 is CASRSIWGPGETQYF. The CDR3 DNA follows: TGTGCCAGCAGATCGATCTGGGGTCCGGGGGAGACCCAGTACTTC.

This clonotype was picked up many times. V usage is TRBV12-3 or TRBV12-4 and J usage is TRBJ2-7; 9 bases agree with TRBD2. With V trimmed by 7 bases and J by 5 bases, 9 bases remained unmatched. This CDR3 region has 14 residues. The CDR3 DNA reads TGTGCCAGCACCCTACTAGCGGGTAAGAACGAGCAGTACTTC. Translating gives CASTLLAGKNEQYF.

There are a few counts of this clonotype. The J gene is TRBJ2-5, the V gene TRBV11-3, with D possibly being TRBD1 or TRBD2 (6 bases each). The V gene lost 2 bases and the J gene lost 5 bases, with 12 bases spanning the gap. The germline V gene encodes CDR1 SGHNT and CDR2 YENEEA. The CDR3 runs to 14 residues. CDR3 nucleotide sequence: TGTGCCAGCAGCTTATCGGGGGCGCGGGAGACCCAGTACTTC. Amino acid sequence: CASSLSGARETQYF.

The sample holds a few counts of this clonotype. The chain combines TRBV9 with TRBJ2-7, with no clear D. V was trimmed by 4 bases and J by 2 bases, leaving 16 bases between them. The CDR3 is 15 amino acids. Germline V gene data show CDR1 as SGDLS and CDR2 as YYNGEE. The CDR3 DNA is TGTGCCAGCAGCCTCAGATTAGGTGTCCCCTACGAGCAGTACTTC. Translating gives CASSLRLGVPYEQYF.

The table lists this clonotype with many counts. The chain couples TRBV10-1 to TRBJ2-2; D may be TRBD1 (5 bases). The V end was cut by 6 bases, the J end by 7 bases, with 9 bases between. Germline CDR1 WNHNN, CDR2 SYGVQD (reference sequence). The CDR3 loop spans 12 amino acids. The DNA of the CDR3 is TGCGCCAGCAGCCTAGGGGTCGGGGAGCTGTTTTTT. Protein product: CASSLGVGELFF.

This clonotype was counted between two and nine times. The chain carries TRBV18 and TRBJ1-1; D is possibly TRBD1 (6 bases). CDR3 length: 14 amino acids. Per the germline V gene, CDR1 is KGHSH and CDR2 is LQKENI. The V and J ends lost 3 bases and 5 bases respectively, with 13 bases between them. DNA of the CDR3: TGTGCCAGCTCACCCCGACAGGCTGAGACTGAAGCTTTCTTT. Protein sequence: CASSPRQAETEAFF.

This clonotype was observed at least ten times. The chain combines TRBV7-9 with TRBJ1-5; the D is unclear. This CDR3 comprises 15 residues. Germline V gives CDR1 SEHNR, CDR2 FQNEAQ (reference sequence). The ends were cut back, 1 base at V and 0 bases at J, with 7 bases in the middle. The CDR3 DNA sequence: TGTGCCAGCAGCTTAGGTTGGGATAGCAATCAGCCCCAGCATTTT. Its protein product is CASSLGWDSNQPQHF.

The sample holds many counts of this clonotype. The chain couples TRBV6-1 to TRBJ2-1, with D uncertain. Looked up from germline, CDR1 is MNHNS and CDR2 is SASEGT. The CDR3 is 14 residues long. Trimming removed 4 bases from V and 3 bases from J, with 10 bases in between. CDR3 protein: CASSVVAGYNEQFF. CDR3 bases: TGTGCCAGCAGTGTGGTGGCCGGCTACAATGAGCAGTTCTTC.

The chain has TRBV7-2 and TRBJ2-1; D is perhaps TRBD1 or TRBD2 (5 bases each). The CDR3 covers 13 residues. Germline values: CDR1 SGHTA, CDR2 FQGNSA. V lost 5 bases and J 8 bases, leaving 13 bases between the germline ends. CDR3 amino acids: CASSIGDHHEQFF. In DNA form, the CDR3 reads TGTGCCAGCAGCATCGGGGACCATCATGAGCAGTTCTTC.

This clonotype was counted a few times. This rearrangement joins TRBV12-3 or TRBV12-4 to TRBJ1-5, with 9 positions matching TRBD1. The CDR3 has 15 amino acids. The ends lost 3 bases at V and 8 bases at J; junction bases unmatched: 8. The CDR3 DNA sequence: TGTGCCAGCAGTTTTGGGGACAGGGCGGGAAAGCCCCAGCATTTT. Translating gives CASSFGDRAGKPQHF.

V usage is TRBV14 and J usage is TRBJ2-3, with TRBD2 as a possible D gene (6 bases). Trimming shortened V by 1 base and J by 4 bases, and 12 bases separated the two germline ends. The CDR3 length is 15 residues. Germline CDR1 is SGHDN and CDR2 is FVKESK. For the CDR3, the DNA is TGTGCCAGCAGCCAAGTGGCGGGGCAAGCAGATACGCAGTATTTT. Its protein product is CASSQVAGQADTQYF.